This T cell receptor beta chain was identified in a study of CD8+CD57+ T cells in acquired aplastic anemia. Findings and caveats of the study: Around 27 sequences, all CD8+ CDR3, were shared between patients and controls. No significant patient-versus-control difference appeared in CD8+ Simpson's diversity.

This CDR3 spans 15 amino acids. V was trimmed by 1 base and J by 5 bases, leaving 14 bases between them. Germline CDR1 and CDR2: SQVTM and ANQGSEA. Ten or more counts support this clonotype. Its specificity is unknown. The authors sequenced patients whose flow cytometry had shown CD8+CD57+ cell expansion. TCR beta VDJ and CDR3 were profiled, and genomic DNA was the template. TCRdb called the reads again in MiXCR, with one record for every CDR3 protein. The sample lists 190,000 or so distinct CDR3 sequences, under 50% occurring once. This receptor was taken from a human donor with aplastic anemia. Sequenced: sorted CD4+, CD8+, or CD8+CD57+ T cells (not recorded which) from PBMCs. This chain links TRBV29-1 with TRBJ2-2; D is perhaps TRBD2 (7 bases). The CDR3: CSVEAKGRGTGELFF. DNA for the CDR3: TGCAGCGTTGAAGCGAAAGGGAGGGGGACCGGGGAGCTGTTTTTT.